The 18 T cell receptor beta chains given below trace back to one sample, sequenced in a study of cytomegalovirus exposure and HLA in healthy donors. In the PCR, 60 Vbeta and 13 Jbeta primers were used. TCRdb keeps only in-frame clones here, not all; method: immunoSEQ multiplex PCR. This table has 99,000 or so clones, just under 80% appearing once. The specimen was PBMCs. The receptors originated from a young man in good health and CMV-seronegative.

This chain connects TRBV25-1 to TRBJ1-4; no clear D. Germline CDR1 is MGHDK and CDR2 is SYGVNS. With 6 bases removed from V and 4 bases from J, the gap between germline ends came to 9 bases. The CDR3 is 13 residues long. The CDR3 sequence is CASRAPSNEKLFF. DNA for the CDR3: TGTGCCAGCAGGGCCCCCAGTAATGAAAAACTGTTTTTT.

The chain is built from TRBV2 and TRBJ2-2; 16 nucleotides match TRBD2. V shed 7 bases, J shed 7 bases, and the junction held 9 bases outside the gene matches. The germline CDR1 and CDR2 sequences are SNHLY and FYNNEI. This CDR3 is 17 amino acids long. The CDR3 DNA follows: TGTGCCAGCATGGGACTAGCGGGGGGGCTCCAGGGCGGGGAGCTGTTTTTT. Its translation: CASMGLAGGLQGGELFF.

The J gene is TRBJ2-5, the V gene TRBV10-3; D gene uncertain. This CDR3 contains 14 residues. Looked up from germline, CDR1 is ENHRY and CDR2 is SYGVKD. The V gene lost 5 bases and the J gene lost 5 bases, with 15 bases spanning the gap. CDR3 nucleotides: TGTGCCATCAGTCAGCTTTCAGCCAGGGAGACCCAGTACTTC. Protein: CAISQLSARETQYF.

The chain couples TRBV4-1 to TRBJ2-7, with a tentative D call TRBD1 (5 bases). V was cut by 4 bases and J by 2 bases, with 9 bases left in between. The CDR3 sequence is 13 residues long. Looked up from germline, CDR1 is MGHRA and CDR2 is YSYEKL. For the CDR3, the DNA is TGCGCCAGCAGCCGGACGACAGCCTACGAGCAGTACTTC. Residues: CASSRTTAYEQYF.

The chain links TRBV13 to TRBJ2-5; TRBD1 agrees at 7 bases. The J call may be wrong; the DNA end is better matched by TRBJ2-7. CDR1 and CDR2 from the germline V gene are PRHDT and FYEKMQ (reference sequence). This CDR3 comprises 16 residues. CDR3 nucleotides: TGTGCCAGCAGCATACAGTCGACAGGGCTCTACTACGAGCAGTACTTC. The encoded protein is CASSIQSTGLYYEQYF.

This chain links TRBV29-1 with TRBJ1-5; no clear D gene. The CDR3 covers 14 residues. Trimming stripped 5 bases from V and 6 bases from J, with 17 bases between. Germline values: CDR1 SQVTM, CDR2 ANQGSEA. The CDR3 region is CSVSEAAARQPQHF. CDR3 DNA sequence: TGCAGCGTTTCGGAAGCCGCGGCGCGTCAGCCCCAGCATTTT.

This clone was observed once. The V and J genes are TRBV9 and TRBJ1-2, with no clear D. V lost 3 bases to trimming and J lost 3 bases, with 12 bases between them. The CDR3 covers 14 residues. CDR1 and CDR2 (germline): SGDLS, YYNGEE. CDR3 nucleotide sequence: TGTGCCAGCAGCGCGATGGGAGTACACTATGGCTACACCTTC. This translates into CASSAMGVHYGYTF.

The sample holds a few counts of this clone. The chain links TRBV10-1 to TRBJ2-1; 8 bases agree with TRBD1. Germline lookup yields CDR1 WNHNN and CDR2 SYGVQD (reference sequence). The J segment lost 4 bases and the V segment lost 2 bases, leaving 4 bases of the junction unmatched. The CDR3 spans 15 residues. The CDR3 DNA reads as TGCGCCAGCAGTGAGGGACAGGGCTTGTACAATGAGCAGTTCTTC. This sequence encodes CASSEGQGLYNEQFF.

V usage is TRBV7-9 and J usage is TRBJ1-1; the match to TRBD1 covers 10 bases. The CDR3 length is 13 residues. Losses at the gene ends were 7 bases for V and 4 bases for J; bases not matched to a gene: 3. Germline values: CDR1 SEHNR, CDR2 FQNEAQ (reference sequence). CDR3 DNA: TGTGCCAGCACCAGGGACAGGGGCACTGAAGCTTTCTTT. Translated, it gives CASTRDRGTEAFF.

V usage is TRBV14 and J usage is TRBJ2-2; D is uncertain. The CDR3 totals 15 residues. CDR1 and CDR2 from the germline V gene are SGHDN and FVKESK. The V gene lost 0 bases and the J gene lost 4 bases, with 9 bases spanning the gap. The CDR3: CASSQDRRFTGELFF. As DNA, the CDR3 is TGTGCCAGCAGCCAAGATCGTAGATTCACCGGGGAGCTGTTTTTT.

The V call is TRBV4-3, the J call TRBJ2-1; D might be TRBD1 (6 bases). The germline V and J ends were trimmed by 6 bases and 10 bases, with 13 bases remaining between them. This CDR3 has 12 residues. Germline V lookup: CDR1 LGHNA, CDR2 YSLEER. DNA of the CDR3: TGCGCCAGCAGAGGACAGTCCCACGAGCAGTTCTTC. It codes for CASRGQSHEQFF.

This clone was observed a handful of times. The chain employs TRBV9 and TRBJ1-4; possibly TRBD1 for D (5 bases). The CDR3 sequence is 15 residues long. V was shortened by 0 bases and J by 7 bases, with 13 bases between the two germline ends. Germline assignment: CDR1 SGDLS and CDR2 YYNGEE. The CDR3 loop is CASSVATGESEKLFF. The DNA of the CDR3 is TGTGCCAGCAGCGTAGCTACAGGAGAAAGTGAAAAACTGTTTTTT.

The chain couples TRBV18 to TRBJ1-3; 9 positions match TRBD1. J gave up 2 bases and V 5 bases, and 1 base lay outside the gene matches. The length of the CDR3 is 14 residues. CDR1 is KGHSH and CDR2 is LQKENI in the germline V gene. The CDR3: CASSRQGAGNTIYF. CDR3 DNA: TGTGCCAGCTCAAGACAGGGGGCTGGAAACACCATATATTTT.

This clone was seen only a few times. V gene TRBV5-6 combines with J gene TRBJ1-2, with no clear D. Per the germline V gene, CDR1 is SGHDT and CDR2 is YYEEEE. V lost 0 bases, J lost 0 bases, and 6 bases lay in between. The CDR3 is 14 amino acids. This CDR3 is CASSLAGANYGYTF. The CDR3 DNA is TGTGCCAGCAGCTTGGCAGGCGCTAACTATGGCTACACCTTC.

CDR3 bases: TGTGCCAGCAGCCACAGGGACTCCTACGAGCAGTACTTC. The encoded protein is CASSHRDSYEQYF. J is TRBJ2-7 and V is TRBV7-2, with D perhaps TRBD1 (6 bases). The V end was cut by 5 bases, the J end by 0 bases, with 8 bases between. The V gene's germline CDR1 is SGHTA and CDR2 FQGNSA. The CDR3 spans 13 residues.

The chain couples TRBV18 to TRBJ1-6; D is perhaps TRBD1 (5 bases). The CDR3 spans 15 residues. Trimming pared 5 bases from V and 9 bases from J, leaving 17 bases between. The V gene's germline CDR1 is KGHSH and CDR2 LQKENI. This chain's CDR3 is CASSSQGQGGSPLHF. The CDR3 coding sequence is TGTGCCAGCTCATCTCAAGGGCAGGGTGGTTCACCCCTCCACTTT.

This clone has more than one count but fewer than ten. V is TRBV28 and J is TRBJ1-1, with 10 positions matching TRBD1. V dropped 5 bases and J dropped 5; count of bases not matched to a gene: 8. This CDR3 has 15 amino acids. Germline V gives CDR1 MDHEN, CDR2 SYDVKM. CDR3 in amino acids: CASSPRQGAATEAFF. In DNA, the CDR3 is TGTGCCAGCAGTCCCCGACAGGGGGCTGCTACTGAAGCTTTCTTT. Drawing the rest from reference TRBV28 and TRBJ1-1, the complete variable domain is DVKVTQSSRYLVKRTGEKVFLECVQDMDHENMFWYRQDPGLGLRLIYFSYDVKMKEKGDIPEGYSVSREKKERFSLILESASTNQTSMYLCASSPRQGAATEAFFGQGTRLTVV.

The rearrangement links TRBV5-4 to TRBJ2-5, with D uncertain. Germline loops: CDR1 SGHNT, CDR2 YYREEE (reference sequence). The CDR3 loop spans 15 amino acids. Trimming pared 0 bases from V and 0 bases from J, leaving 9 bases between. The CDR3 protein is CASSLDSEYQETQYF. Here the CDR3 DNA reads TGTGCCAGCAGCTTGGACTCGGAGTACCAAGAGACCCAGTACTTC.